The 28 T cell receptor beta chains reported below all come from one sample, sequenced in a study of CD8+ T cells in alopecia areata. RNA was isolated and reverse transcribed to cDNA, the sequencing template. Only in-frame clones appear in the TCRdb table, and some are missing; sequencing was by immunoSEQ multiplex PCR. Of around 140,000 clones in the sample, over 70% are singletons; the top ten hold less than 15%. This sample comprised CD8+ T cells sorted from blood, obtained at week 0. These receptors were taken from a human donor with alopecia areata.

This sequence joins TRBV2 and TRBJ2-1; no clear D. V was shortened by 6 bases and J by 6 bases, with 9 bases between the two germline ends. The CDR3 runs to 12 residues. Germline V gene sequence: CDR1 SNHLY, CDR2 FYNNEI. The CDR3 nucleotides read TGTGCCAGCAGCCCAACTATCAATGAGCAGTTCTTC. Amino acid sequence: CASSPTINEQFF. Full variable domain (remainder filled in from reference TRBV2 and TRBJ2-1): EPEVTQTPSHQVTQMGQEVILRCVPISNHLYFYWYRQILGQKVEFLVSFYNNEISEKSEIFDDQFSVERPDGSNFTLKIRSTKLEDSAMYFCASSPTINEQFFGPGTRLTVL.

The rearrangement links TRBV5-1 to TRBJ2-7; D might be TRBD2 (6 bases). CDR1 SGHRS and CDR2 YFSETQ come from the germline V gene. The ends were cut back, 1 base at V and 0 bases at J, with 8 bases in the middle. This CDR3 region has 14 residues. CDR3 DNA sequence: TGCGCCAGCAGCTTGCCGACTAGCTCCTACGAGCAGTACTTC. It encodes CASSLPTSSYEQYF.

This sequence joins TRBV5-6 and TRBJ2-5; D is perhaps TRBD1 or TRBD2 (5 bases each). This CDR3 is built from 14 residues. From germline, CDR1 is SGHDT and CDR2 YYEEEE. Trimming left V 2 bases short and J 5 bases short, with 13 bases between. The CDR3 protein is CASSFGTMGETQYF. CDR3 DNA: TGTGCCAGCAGCTTCGGGACCATGGGGGAGACCCAGTACTTC.

Concerning this clone itself: Other DNA sequences in the same sample also yield this CDR3. For the CDR3, the DNA is TGTGCCAGCAGTGACAGCTACGAGCAGTACTTC. Translating it yields CASSDSYEQYF. The genes are TRBV25-1 and TRBJ2-7; D is ambiguous. V gave up 3 bases and J gave up 3 bases, with 3 bases separating them. The CDR3 spans 11 residues. Germline CDR1 is MGHDK and CDR2 is SYGVNS.

The CDR3 bases are TGTGCCAGCAGTACGACCTCACGGGATGAGCAGTTCTTC. Amino acids: CASSTTSRDEQFF. The chain employs TRBV9 and TRBJ2-1; D gene ambiguous. This CDR3 comprises 13 residues. CDR1 is SGDLS and CDR2 is YYNGEE in the germline V gene. Trimming stripped 5 bases from V and 8 bases from J, with 14 bases between.

The chain combines TRBV7-9 with TRBJ1-3, with D possibly being TRBD1 (5 bases). V lost 11 bases and J lost 1, with 15 bases in between. Germline V CDR1 and CDR2: SEHNR, FQNEAQ (reference sequence). CDR3 length equals 14 residues. For the CDR3, the DNA is TGTGCCGGACGGGACGGACCATCTGGAAACACCATATATTTT. Protein: CAGRDGPSGNTIYF.

The chain employs TRBV4-1 and TRBJ2-5, with TRBD1 identical over 9 bases. The CDR3 contains 14 residues. The V and J ends lost 4 bases and 5 bases, in that order; junction bases with no gene match: 5. In germline, CDR1 is MGHRA, CDR2 YSYEKL. CDR3 DNA: TGCGCCAGCAGCCGTTACAGGGGGCGTGAGACCCAGTACTTC. Its protein is CASSRYRGRETQYF.

The chain joins TRBV15 to TRBJ2-1; tentatively, D is TRBD2 (6 bases). V was shortened by 0 bases and J by 8 bases, with 11 bases between the two germline ends. There are 14 residues in the CDR3. The germline V gene has CDR1 LNHNV and CDR2 YYDKDF (reference sequence). The CDR3 DNA sequence: TGTGCCACCAGCAGAGATAGGACTATCTATGAGCAGTTCTTC. Encoded protein: CATSRDRTIYEQFF.

The rearrangement links TRBV5-5 to TRBJ1-1; D remains unclear. With 2 bases removed from V and 1 base from J, the gap between germline ends came to 6 bases. The length of the CDR3 is 13 residues. CDR1 is SGHKS, CDR2 YYEKEE, per germline (reference sequence). CDR3 region: CASSLLRNTEAFF. The CDR3, as DNA: TGTGCCAGCAGCTTATTGAGGAACACTGAAGCTTTCTTT. Full variable domain (missing parts from reference TRBV5-5 and TRBJ1-1): DAGVTQSPTHLIKTRGQQVTLRCSPISGHKSVSWYQQVLGQGPQFIFQYYEKEERGRGNFPDRFSARQFPNYSSELNVNALLLGDSALYLCASSLLRNTEAFFGQGTRLTVV.

This rearrangement joins TRBV30 to TRBJ2-7; perhaps TRBD2 as D (5 bases). Germline V lookup: CDR1 GTSNPN, CDR2 SVGIG (reference sequence). The CDR3 has 13 amino acids. Trimming pared 1 base from V and 2 bases from J, leaving 9 bases between. The CDR3 reads CAWSEEGPYEQYF. The CDR3 DNA follows: TGTGCCTGGAGTGAAGAGGGCCCCTACGAGCAGTACTTC.

The CDR3 region has the DNA TGTGCCAGCCGAGTGAAGGGGGATATAGTGGAGGGGAACACTGAAGCTTTCTTT. Protein sequence: CASRVKGDIVEGNTEAFF. The V and J genes are TRBV2 and TRBJ1-1; weak D call: TRBD1 (6 bases). The CDR3 spans 18 residues. CDR1 is SNHLY and CDR2 is FYNNEI in the germline V gene. Trimming removed 8 bases from V and 1 base from J, with 26 bases in between.

J is TRBJ1-1 and V is TRBV10-1; 8 bases are a match to TRBD1. The germline V gene encodes CDR1 WNHNN and CDR2 SYGVQD (reference sequence). This CDR3 is 14 amino acids long. The V gene end was trimmed by 4 bases and the J gene end by 1 base; junction bases not matched to a gene: 2. The DNA for the CDR3 is TGCGCCAGCAGTGTCGACAGGGGGAACACTGAAGCTTTCTTT. This translates into CASSVDRGNTEAFF.

This chain uses TRBV27 with TRBJ2-1; 8 bases are a match to TRBD2. V trimming: 10 bases; J trimming: 7 bases; junction bases outside the gene matches: 12. The CDR3 sequence is 14 residues long. The germline gives CDR1 MNHEY, CDR2 SMNVEV (reference sequence). The CDR3 nucleotides are TGTGCCACCCGTCTTGGAGCTAGCGGGAATGAGCAGTTCTTC. Translating gives CATRLGASGNEQFF.

The chain carries TRBV5-1 and TRBJ1-5; D is unclear. This CDR3 region has 13 residues. The V gene's germline CDR1 is SGHRS and CDR2 YFSETQ. Between the trimmed V and J ends, which lost 0 bases and 7 bases, there was a span of 8 bases. The chain's CDR3 is CASSLEGWQPQHF. CDR3 coding DNA: TGCGCCAGCAGCTTGGAGGGCTGGCAGCCCCAGCATTTT.

The V gene is TRBV7-9, the J gene TRBJ2-1; weak D call: TRBD1 (6 bases). This CDR3 contains 12 residues. Germline CDR1 reads SEHNR; CDR2 reads FQNEAQ (reference sequence). Deletions cut 5 bases from V and 7 bases from J, with 9 bases between. The CDR3 DNA reads as TGTGCCAGCAGCGCAGGGGAAAATGAGCAGTTCTTC. As protein: CASSAGENEQFF.

The genes are TRBV27 and TRBJ1-5, with D unclear. The CDR3 is made up of 11 amino acids. CDR1 is MNHEY and CDR2 is SMNVEV in the germline V gene (reference sequence). Trimming removed 5 bases from V and 5 bases from J, with 4 bases in between. CDR3 nucleotides: TGTGCCAGCAGTCCTTATCAGCCCCAGCATTTT. Translation: CASSPYQPQHF.

For the CDR3, the DNA is TGCGCCAGCAGCCAAGACAGGGGAGGCACTGAAGCTTTCTTT. Its protein product is CASSQDRGGTEAFF. This chain links TRBV4-1 with TRBJ1-1, with TRBD1 as a possible D gene (6 bases). V was cut by 0 bases and J by 4 bases, with 9 bases left in between. The germline V gene encodes CDR1 MGHRA and CDR2 YSYEKL. The CDR3 loop spans 14 amino acids.

This chain links TRBV29-1 with TRBJ1-1; no reliable D call. The germline CDR1 and CDR2 sequences are SQVTM and ANQGSEA. The CDR3 loop spans 12 amino acids. V was cut by 5 bases and J by 4 bases, with 11 bases left in between. The CDR3 DNA sequence: TGCAGCGTTTCGTACTTGGCCACTGAAGCTTTCTTT. Encoded protein: CSVSYLATEAFF.

J is TRBJ2-3 and V is TRBV4-1; 7 bases line up with TRBD1. V gave up 4 bases and J gave up 4 bases; unmatched junction bases: 5. Germline CDR1 and CDR2: MGHRA and YSYEKL. This CDR3 is built from 14 residues. This CDR3 reads CASSPLQGADTQYF. The CDR3 DNA sequence: TGCGCCAGCAGCCCACTGCAGGGGGCAGATACGCAGTATTTT.

The chain is built from TRBV5-6 and TRBJ2-7; perhaps D is TRBD1 or TRBD2 (5 bases each). Trimming pared 3 bases from V and 5 bases from J, leaving 15 bases between. This CDR3 has 14 residues. The germline V gene encodes CDR1 SGHDT and CDR2 YYEEEE. The CDR3, as DNA: TGTGCCAGCAGCTCCGGGACGTCCCCTGACGAGCAGTACTTC. It is translated as CASSSGTSPDEQYF. Together with reference TRBV5-6 and TRBJ2-7, the CDR3 gives the full variable domain: DAGVTQSPTHLIKTRGQQVTLRCSPKSGHDTVSWYQQALGQGPQFIFQYYEEEERQRGNFPDRFSGHQFPNYSSELNVNALLLGDSALYLCASSSGTSPDEQYFGPGTRLTVT.

The chain recombines TRBV5-1 with TRBJ1-1, with 12 bases identical to TRBD1. The CDR3 has 14 residues. With 4 bases clipped from V and 4 bases from J, the junction kept 2 bases outside the gene matches. Germline assignment: CDR1 SGHRS and CDR2 YFSETQ. The CDR3 reads CASSTGQGATEAFF. Written as DNA, the CDR3 is TGCGCCAGCAGCACGGGACAGGGGGCCACTGAAGCTTTCTTT.

The rearrangement links TRBV7-6 to TRBJ1-1; possibly TRBD1 for D (5 bases). V lost 1 base, J lost 6 bases, and 15 bases lay in between. The CDR3 consists of 15 residues. Germline CDR1 is SGHVS and CDR2 is FNYEAQ. The CDR3 nucleotides read TGTGCCAGCAGCTTAGGAGGGGCCGGGAGCGCTGAAGCTTTCTTT. This sequence encodes CASSLGGAGSAEAFF.

J is TRBJ2-1 and V is TRBV7-2; D assignment may be TRBD1 or TRBD2 (5 bases each). Per germline, CDR1 SGHTA and CDR2 FQGNSA. V gave up 3 bases and J gave up 5 bases, with 11 bases separating them. The CDR3 contains 14 residues. This CDR3 reads CASSFGGKNNEQFF. The CDR3 DNA follows: TGTGCCAGCAGCTTTGGGGGAAAAAACAATGAGCAGTTCTTC.

The chain has TRBV5-6 and TRBJ1-4; D ambiguous. Germline CDR1 reads SGHDT; CDR2 reads YYEEEE. Trimming removed 2 bases from V and 4 bases from J, with 9 bases in between. The CDR3 runs 14 residues. The CDR3 spells CASSFSGYNEKLFF. In DNA, the CDR3 is TGTGCCAGCAGCTTTTCCGGGTATAATGAAAAACTGTTTTTT.

The rearrangement uses TRBV2 and TRBJ2-7; possibly TRBD1 for D (6 bases). The CDR3 loop spans 14 amino acids. The ends were cut back, 10 bases at V and 1 base at J, with 17 bases in the middle. CDR1 and CDR2 from the germline V gene are SNHLY and FYNNEI. The CDR3 protein is CAILAFDRSYEQYF. The CDR3 DNA follows: TGTGCCATCCTCGCCTTTGACAGGTCCTACGAGCAGTACTTC. Full variable domain (outside the CDR3, taken from reference TRBV2 and TRBJ2-7): EPEVTQTPSHQVTQMGQEVILRCVPISNHLYFYWYRQILGQKVEFLVSFYNNEISEKSEIFDDQFSVERPDGSNFTLKIRSTKLEDSAMYFCAILAFDRSYEQYFGPGTRLTVT.

The rearrangement links TRBV7-3 to TRBJ1-4; D gene unclear. Between the trimmed V and J ends, which lost 3 bases and 8 bases, there was a span of 7 bases. The germline gives CDR1 SGHTA, CDR2 FQGTGA. The CDR3 runs 12 residues. CDR3 region: CASSFFFEKLFF. CDR3 in DNA: TGTGCCAGCAGCTTCTTTTTCGAAAAACTGTTTTTT.

This sequence joins TRBV5-4 and TRBJ1-1; possibly TRBD1 for D (5 bases). The CDR3 consists of 12 residues. V was shortened by 4 bases and J by 7 bases, with 11 bases between the two germline ends. CDR1 is SGHNT and CDR2 is YYREEE in the germline V gene (reference sequence). The CDR3 sequence is CASSEDSYEAFF. CDR3 DNA: TGTGCCAGCAGCGAAGACAGCTATGAAGCTTTCTTT.

This sequence joins TRBV11-1 and TRBJ2-7; D gene unclear. V was pared by 0 bases and J by 2 bases, with 8 bases between. The CDR3 covers 14 residues. The germline CDR1 and CDR2 sequences are SGHAT and FQDESV (reference sequence). The CDR3 spells CASSLANSAYEQYF. The CDR3 DNA reads TGTGCCAGCAGCTTAGCCAACAGCGCCTACGAGCAGTACTTC.